These T cell receptor beta chains were read from a single sample in a study of cytomegalovirus exposure and HLA in healthy donors. Using immunoSEQ multiplex PCR, the repertoire was profiled, and TCRdb retains in-frame clones only, with some absent. The sample includes about 130,000 clones, 70% to 85% of them seen just once. The sequencing input was PBMCs. The receptors here all came from a boy younger than 10 in good health and CMV-seronegative. Both conserved end residues are part of each CDR3. The D gene is left open where the match is weak. Clone size is stated in some rows and not others, as once, few, many or a class when expanded.

J gene: TRBJ2-2; clone size: .; D gene: .; V gene: TRBV14; CDR3 DNA: TGTGCCAGCAGCCAAGCGGTACAGGGACCCGGGGAGCTGTTTTTT; CDR3 protein: CASSQAVQGPGELFF
J gene: TRBJ2-2; clone size: .; D gene: TRBD2; V gene: TRBV6-4; CDR3 DNA: TGTGCCAGCAGTGACTCGAAGCGGGAGGGGACCGGGGAGCTGTTTTTT; CDR3 protein: CASSDSKREGTGELFF
J gene: TRBJ2-5; clone size: .; D gene: .; V gene: TRBV7-6; CDR3 DNA: TGTGCCAGCAGCTTACCCGCAGGGTTGGAGGAGACCCAGTACTTC; CDR3 protein: CASSLPAGLEETQYF
J gene: TRBJ1-1; clone size: .; D gene: TRBD1; V gene: TRBV18; CDR3 DNA: TGTGCCAGCTCACCACCAGGGACAGGCAATTTGGCTTTCTTT; CDR3 protein: CASSPPGTGNLAFF
J gene: TRBJ2-1; clone size: .; D gene: TRBD2; V gene: TRBV30; CDR3 DNA: TGTGCCTGGAGTGTCGGGGGGTACAATGAGCAGTTCTTC; CDR3 protein: CAWSVGGYNEQFF
J gene: TRBJ1-2; clone size: few; D gene: .; V gene: TRBV19; CDR3 DNA: TGTGCCAGTAGTATGAGGGGCAGGGGATATGGCTACACCTTC; CDR3 protein: CASSMRGRGYGYTF
J gene: TRBJ2-1; clone size: few; D gene: .; V gene: TRBV10-2; CDR3 DNA: TGCGCCAGCACCCCAGTCCCGCGCGGCGATGAGCAGTTCTTC; CDR3 protein: CASTPVPRGDEQFF
J gene: TRBJ1-5; clone size: .; D gene: .; V gene: TRBV4-1; CDR3 DNA: TGCGCCAGCAGCCAAGTAGAGTATAGCAATCAGCCCCAGCATTTT; CDR3 protein: CASSQVEYSNQPQHF
J gene: TRBJ1-1; clone size: .; D gene: TRBD1; V gene: TRBV5-1; CDR3 DNA: TGCGCCAGCAGTCTGGGACAGAGGAAGAACACTGAAGCTTTCTTT; CDR3 protein: CASSLGQRKNTEAFF
J gene: TRBJ1-2; clone size: .; D gene: TRBD1; V gene: TRBV7-2; CDR3 DNA: TGTGCCAGCAGCTTAGCCAAATACTGGGACAGGAAAGACCTCTATGGCTACACCTTC; CDR3 protein: CASSLAKYWDRKDLYGYTF
J gene: TRBJ2-1; clone size: few; D gene: TRBD2; V gene: TRBV6-5; CDR3 DNA: TGTGCCAGCAGCGGACTAGCGGGAGGGCAGGATGAGCAGTTCTTC; CDR3 protein: CASSGLAGGQDEQFF
J gene: TRBJ2-6; clone size: .; D gene: .; V gene: TRBV6-4; CDR3 DNA: TGTGCCAGCAGTAAACAGGGAATTGGGGCCAACGTCCTGACTTTC; CDR3 protein: CASSKQGIGANVLTF
J gene: TRBJ1-1; clone size: .; D gene: .; V gene: TRBV19; CDR3 DNA: TGTGCCAGTAGTCCGGGACAGAACACTGAAGCTTTCTTT; CDR3 protein: CASSPGQNTEAFF
J gene: TRBJ1-4; clone size: .; D gene: .; V gene: TRBV2; CDR3 DNA: TGTGCCAGCAGACAGGGCCACCGAAATGAAAAACTGTTTTTT; CDR3 protein: CASRQGHRNEKLFF
J gene: TRBJ1-6; clone size: .; D gene: .; V gene: TRBV2; CDR3 DNA: TGTGCCAGCAGTGATGGCGGTAATTCACCCCTCCACTTT; CDR3 protein: CASSDGGNSPLHF
J gene: TRBJ2-7; clone size: once; D gene: .; V gene: TRBV4-3; CDR3 DNA: TGCGCCAGCAGCCAAGATCGAATCGGGGCAGGGGACGAGCAGTACTTC; CDR3 protein: CASSQDRIGAGDEQYF
J gene: TRBJ1-1; clone size: .; D gene: .; V gene: TRBV29-1; CDR3 DNA: TGCAGCGTTGATAGAGTCAGGGGGAACACTGAAGCTTTCTTT; CDR3 protein: CSVDRVRGNTEAFF
J gene: TRBJ1-2; clone size: once; D gene: TRBD1; V gene: TRBV28; CDR3 DNA: TGTGCCAGCAGCCAGGGACAGGGGCACTATGGCTACACCTTC; CDR3 protein: CASSQGQGHYGYTF
J gene: TRBJ1-3; clone size: .; D gene: TRBD1; V gene: TRBV19; CDR3 DNA: TGTGCCAGTAGTATAGATCGGACAGGATCTGGAAACACCATATATTTT; CDR3 protein: CASSIDRTGSGNTIYF
J gene: TRBJ2-3; clone size: .; D gene: TRBD2; V gene: TRBV4-1; CDR3 DNA: TGCGCCAGCAGCCAAGTTGAGGGAGGGCTAGGCACAGATACGCAGTATTTT; CDR3 protein: CASSQVEGGLGTDTQYF
J gene: TRBJ2-5; clone size: .; D gene: .; V gene: TRBV9; CDR3 DNA: TGTGCCAGCAGCGTAGGTGGGGGCGTTGGTGAGACCCAGTACTTC; CDR3 protein: CASSVGGGVGETQYF
J gene: TRBJ1-2; clone size: once; D gene: .; V gene: TRBV5-6; CDR3 DNA: TGTGCCAGCAGCTTACGACAGAGCTATGGCTACACCTTC; CDR3 protein: CASSLRQSYGYTF
J gene: TRBJ2-7; clone size: few; D gene: TRBD1; V gene: TRBV19; CDR3 DNA: TGTGCCAGTAGTATGACAGGGAGCTCCTACGAGCAGTACTTC; CDR3 protein: CASSMTGSSYEQYF
J gene: TRBJ2-1; clone size: .; D gene: TRBD2; V gene: TRBV7-9; CDR3 DNA: TGTGCCAGCAGCTTAGCGCCTAGCGGGAGGGATGGTGAGCAGTTCTTC; CDR3 protein: CASSLAPSGRDGEQFF
J gene: TRBJ1-6; clone size: .; D gene: TRBD1; V gene: TRBV4-2; CDR3 DNA: TGTGCCAGCAGCCAAGAAACAGGGGAGAACTCACCCCTCCACTTT; CDR3 protein: CASSQETGENSPLHF
J gene: TRBJ2-3; clone size: few; D gene: TRBD2; V gene: TRBV12-5; CDR3 DNA: TGTGCTAGTGGTTTGGTAGTCGGGGGGGGAGCAGATACGCAGTATTTT; CDR3 protein: CASGLVVGGGADTQYF
J gene: TRBJ1-5; clone size: .; D gene: .; V gene: TRBV11-1; CDR3 DNA: TGTGCCAGCAGCTTAAGGGAGTCTCAGCCCCAGCATTTT; CDR3 protein: CASSLRESQPQHF
J gene: TRBJ1-3; clone size: .; D gene: TRBD1; V gene: TRBV27; CDR3 DNA: TGTGCCAGCAGTTCGACAGGGGGCCCAGGTGCTGGAAACACCATATATTTT; CDR3 protein: CASSSTGGPGAGNTIYF
J gene: TRBJ2-2; clone size: .; D gene: .; V gene: TRBV7-8; CDR3 DNA: TGTGCCAGCCTTACGGGAAGTTACACCGGGGAGCTGTTTTTT; CDR3 protein: CASLTGSYTGELFF
J gene: TRBJ2-1; clone size: .; D gene: TRBD1; V gene: TRBV6-1; CDR3 DNA: TGTGCCAGCAGTGACCGGGACAGGGGCTCCCTTTCCTACAATGAGCAGTTCTTC; CDR3 protein: CASSDRDRGSLSYNEQFF
J gene: TRBJ2-5; clone size: .; D gene: TRBD1; V gene: TRBV29-1; CDR3 DNA: TGCAGCGTGAGAATTCCCAGGGGGCGGCAAGAGACCCAGTACTTC; CDR3 protein: CSVRIPRGRQETQYF
J gene: TRBJ1-1; clone size: .; D gene: TRBD1; V gene: TRBV7-2; CDR3 DNA: TGTGCCAGCAGCTTAGGTGCACAGGGGGCCACTGAAGCTTTCTTT; CDR3 protein: CASSLGAQGATEAFF
J gene: TRBJ1-2; clone size: .; D gene: .; V gene: TRBV6-6; CDR3 DNA: TGTGCCAGCAGTTACGCCAGGGTTTCCTACACCTTC; CDR3 protein: CASSYARVSYTF
J gene: TRBJ2-3; clone size: .; D gene: TRBD2; V gene: TRBV10-3; CDR3 DNA: TGTGCCATCGCTAGCGGGACTCGCACAGATACGCAGTATTTT; CDR3 protein: CAIASGTRTDTQYF
J gene: TRBJ2-7; clone size: .; D gene: .; V gene: TRBV7-9; CDR3 DNA: TGTGCCAGCAGCCACCCCGGGGGCTTCCGGGACAGCTACGAGCAGTACTTC; CDR3 protein: CASSHPGGFRDSYEQYF
J gene: TRBJ1-3; clone size: .; D gene: .; V gene: TRBV9; CDR3 DNA: TGTGCCAGCAGCCTTCTAACGGGGAACACCATATATTTT; CDR3 protein: CASSLLTGNTIYF
J gene: TRBJ2-3; clone size: .; D gene: .; V gene: TRBV29-1; CDR3 DNA: TGCAGCGTGGGAAGAGCAGGGACTAGCACAGATACGCAGTATTTT; CDR3 protein: CSVGRAGTSTDTQYF
J gene: TRBJ2-2; clone size: once; D gene: TRBD2; V gene: TRBV7-8; CDR3 DNA: TGTGCCAGCAGCTTAGTTTTAGGCGGGAGGGCCGACGGCGGGGAGCTGTTTTTT; CDR3 protein: CASSLVLGGRADGGELFF
J gene: TRBJ1-1; clone size: .; D gene: TRBD1; V gene: TRBV7-9; CDR3 DNA: TGTGCCAGCAGTACCAGGGGGCGAACGAATGAAGCTTTCTTT; CDR3 protein: CASSTRGRTNEAFF
J gene: TRBJ2-1; clone size: .; D gene: TRBD2; V gene: TRBV10-3; CDR3 DNA: TGTGCCATTGGTCTAGCGGGAGTTCAGGATGAGCAGTTCTTC; CDR3 protein: CAIGLAGVQDEQFF
J gene: TRBJ2-1; clone size: .; D gene: .; V gene: TRBV4-2; CDR3 DNA: TGTGCCAGCAGCCAAGAATTGCCGAGTGAGCAGTTCTTC; CDR3 protein: CASSQELPSEQFF
J gene: TRBJ2-1; clone size: .; D gene: TRBD2; V gene: TRBV27; CDR3 DNA: TGTGCCAGCAAACTAGCGGGGTTCTCCTACAATGAGCAGTTCTTC; CDR3 protein: CASKLAGFSYNEQFF
J gene: TRBJ1-2; clone size: .; D gene: .; V gene: TRBV5-1; CDR3 DNA: TGCGCCAGCAGCTGGGAGCGCAGCGAGCAAGATGGCTACACCTTC; CDR3 protein: CASSWERSEQDGYTF
J gene: TRBJ2-7; clone size: once; D gene: .; V gene: TRBV19; CDR3 DNA: TGTGCCAGTAGTACGGCCCGCGGGGATATTCACTACGAGCAGTACTTC; CDR3 protein: CASSTARGDIHYEQYF
J gene: TRBJ2-1; clone size: few; D gene: .; V gene: TRBV5-1; CDR3 DNA: TGCGCCAGCAGCTTAGTTACCAGTTACAATGAGCAGTTCTTC; CDR3 protein: CASSLVTSYNEQFF
J gene: TRBJ1-1; clone size: few; D gene: TRBD1; V gene: TRBV6-1; CDR3 DNA: TGTGCCAGCAGCGACAGGGAGAACACTGAAGCTTTCTTT; CDR3 protein: CASSDRENTEAFF
J gene: TRBJ2-7; clone size: few; D gene: TRBD1; V gene: TRBV5-1; CDR3 DNA: TGCGCCAGCAGCTGGGGGACAGGGAACGAGCAGTACTTC; CDR3 protein: CASSWGTGNEQYF
J gene: TRBJ2-5; clone size: .; D gene: TRBD1; V gene: TRBV5-4; CDR3 DNA: TGTGCCAGCAGGCCCGGGACCGGGACAGGGGTTGGAGAGACCCAGTACTTC; CDR3 protein: CASRPGTGTGVGETQYF
J gene: TRBJ1-2; clone size: .; D gene: .; V gene: TRBV30; CDR3 DNA: TGTGCCTGGTCCGACAGCTCCAACTATGGCTACACCTTC; CDR3 protein: CAWSDSSNYGYTF
J gene: TRBJ2-3; clone size: few; D gene: TRBD2; V gene: TRBV7-3; CDR3 DNA: TGTGCCAGCAGCCATAGCGGGGGGATAGATACGCAGTATTTT; CDR3 protein: CASSHSGGIDTQYF